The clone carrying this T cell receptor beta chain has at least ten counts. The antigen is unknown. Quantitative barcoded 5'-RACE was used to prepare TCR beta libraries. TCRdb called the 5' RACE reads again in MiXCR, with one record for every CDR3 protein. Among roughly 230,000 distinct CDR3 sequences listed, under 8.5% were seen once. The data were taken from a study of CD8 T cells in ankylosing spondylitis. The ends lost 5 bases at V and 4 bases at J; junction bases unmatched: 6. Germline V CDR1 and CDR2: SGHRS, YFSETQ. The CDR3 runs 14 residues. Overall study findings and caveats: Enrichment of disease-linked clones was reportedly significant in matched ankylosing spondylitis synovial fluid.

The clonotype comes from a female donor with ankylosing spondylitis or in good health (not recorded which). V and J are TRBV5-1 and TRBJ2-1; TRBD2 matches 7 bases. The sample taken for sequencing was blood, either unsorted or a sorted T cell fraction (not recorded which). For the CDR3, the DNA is TGCGCCAGCAGGGTTGCGGGAGCATACAATGAGCAGTTCTTC. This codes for CASRVAGAYNEQFF.